This T cell receptor (beta chain) was sequenced in a study of blood T cell repertoires in COVID-19. Across the study: Sites in the United States, Italy and Spain provided acute and convalescent COVID-19 samples. T cells, B-cell-depleted T cells, or PBMCs provided the cDNA or gDNA that served as material.

Authors' methods: Amplification of reference gene primers was used by the study to estimate nucleated cell counts. This table comes from immunoSEQ multiplex PCR, and its TCRdb copy is limited to in-frame clones, with some not included. The D gene and trimming were derived from the DNA, and the V and J assignments and clone size from that table. The data show approximately 100,000 clones, around 90% seen once. Input material: peripheral blood. This clonotype was sampled from a woman of 80 years or more in a cohort sampled during active COVID-19.

As DNA, the CDR3 is TGTGCCAGCAGTTGGGGCAGCGGGAGTTCACGTGAGCAGTTCTTC. Amino acid sequence: CASSWGSGSSREQFF. The rearrangement links TRBV2 to TRBJ2-1; the match to TRBD2 covers 8 bases. Germline V CDR1 and CDR2: SNHLY, FYNNEI. V lost 5 bases to trimming and J lost 9 bases; unmatched junction nucleotides: 12. The CDR3 sequence is 15 residues long.